A single sample gave rise to the 6 T cell receptor beta chains below, sequenced in a study of beta chain features in type 1 diabetes. Every bit of the isolated RNA underwent reverse transcription, so sequencing read expressed TCRB transcripts. Only in-frame clones appear in the TCRdb table, and some are missing; sequencing was by immunoSEQ multiplex PCR. In the table there are hundreds of thousands of clones, 15% to 20% of which are singletons. The sequenced material came from naive CD4+ T cells from blood. The receptors come from a woman aged 18 to 35 in good health.

The chain couples TRBV21-1 to TRBJ2-7; the D segment call TRBD1 is taken from the table without a DNA check. TRBV21-1 is a known pseudogene. The CDR3 extends over 15 amino acids. The CDR3 DNA reads as TGTGCCAGCAGAACAGACAGGGGAATAGTCCACGAGCAGTACTTC. It is translated as CASRTDRGIVHEQYF.

This clone was seen more than once but under ten times. The chain combines TRBV10-3 with TRBJ2-2; no definite D call. This CDR3 region has 14 residues. Germline V CDR1 and CDR2: ENHRY, SYGVKD. V gave up 10 bases and J gave up 1 base, with 13 bases separating them. CDR3 sequence (DNA): TGTGCCACTACGAAGGGCTTGAACACCGGGGAGCTGTTTTTT. The encoded protein is CATTKGLNTGELFF.

V gene TRBV6-6 combines with J gene TRBJ1-2; D might be TRBD1 (5 bases). Trimming stripped 7 bases from V and 5 bases from J, with 8 bases between. Germline-derived CDR1 and CDR2 are MNHNY and SVGAGI (reference sequence). CDR3 length: 11 residues. The CDR3 sequence is CASMSGYGYTF. In DNA, the CDR3 is TGTGCCAGCATGTCAGGGTATGGCTACACCTTC.

This clone occurred a few times. The J gene is TRBJ2-1, the V gene TRBV19; 11 bases map to TRBD1. In germline, CDR1 is LNHDA, CDR2 SQIVND (reference sequence). With V trimmed by 5 bases and J by 7 bases, 10 bases remained unmatched. The CDR3 covers 16 residues. The DNA of the CDR3 is TGTGCCAGTAGTCTATTAGGGACAGGGGGTTCAAATGAGCAGTTCTTC. Protein sequence: CASSLLGTGGSNEQFF.

This clone was picked up a small number of times. The rearrangement joins TRBV10-3 to TRBJ1-2; 9 positions agree with TRBD1. V shed 8 bases and J 6 bases; nucleotides not matched to a gene: 7. CDR1 and CDR2 (germline): ENHRY, SYGVKD. CDR3 length: 13 amino acids. This CDR3 reads CAIATGGRDGYTF. CDR3 nucleotides: TGTGCCATCGCGACAGGGGGTCGGGATGGCTACACCTTC.

This clone came up a few times. The chain combines TRBV19 with TRBJ2-6; the D is unclear. Looked up from germline, CDR1 is LNHDA and CDR2 is SQIVND (reference sequence). The CDR3 spans 14 residues. Deletions cut 5 bases from V and 0 bases from J, with 5 bases between. CDR3 amino acids: CASSYISGANVLTF. The CDR3, as DNA: TGTGCCAGTAGTTACATCTCTGGGGCCAACGTCCTGACTTTC. Complete variable domain (other parts from reference TRBV19 and TRBJ2-6): DGGITQSPKYLFRKEGQNVTLSCEQNLNHDAMYWYRQDPGQGLRLIYYSQIVNDFQKGDIAEGYSVSREKKESFPLTVTSAQKNPTAFYLCASSYISGANVLTFGAGSRLTVL.